Listed here are 30 T cell receptor beta chains from one sample, sequenced in a study of T cell responses to AZD1222 COVID-19 vaccine. Measured with immunoSEQ multiplex PCR; TCRdb has only the in-frame clones, and not every one. The sample has around 85,000 clones; about 86% are singletons. The sequencing used peripheral blood, collected on day 0 of AZD1222 vaccination. These receptors were obtained from an adult in good health.

V usage is TRBV5-4 and J usage is TRBJ2-2, with D unclear. CDR3 length equals 15 residues. Germline V gives CDR1 SGHNT, CDR2 YYREEE (reference sequence). V dropped 1 base and J dropped 0 bases, with 7 bases sitting between them. In nucleotides, the CDR3 is TGTGCCAGCAGCTTGCTCAGATCGAACACCGGGGAGCTGTTTTTT. This codes for CASSLLRSNTGELFF.

This clone occurred a few times. The CDR3 coding sequence is TGTGCCATCAGCGAGGGACAGGGGATGAACACTGAAGCTTTCTTT. The encoded protein is CAISEGQGMNTEAFF. The rearrangement uses TRBV10-3 and TRBJ1-1; 10 positions match TRBD1. Germline lookup yields CDR1 ENHRY and CDR2 SYGVKD. The CDR3 is made up of 15 amino acids. V lost 6 bases, J lost 0 bases, and 4 bases stayed unmatched.

V is TRBV5-6 and J is TRBJ1-4; TRBD1 agrees at 9 bases. V lost 4 bases and J lost 2; bases outside the gene matches: 6. Germline CDR1 reads SGHDT; CDR2 reads YYEEEE. The CDR3 extends over 16 amino acids. The CDR3 reads CASSKQGAGTNEKLFF. The CDR3 DNA sequence: TGTGCCAGCAGCAAACAGGGGGCCGGCACTAATGAAAAACTGTTTTTT.

This CDR3 reads CASSLSGTGGLHEQYF. CDR3 nucleotide sequence: TGTGCCAGCAGTTTATCCGGGACAGGGGGTCTTCACGAGCAGTACTTC. The chain joins TRBV27 to TRBJ2-7, with TRBD1 identical over 11 bases. The CDR3 runs to 16 residues. Unmatched junction bases numbered 6, after V lost 0 bases and J lost 5 bases. Germline V CDR1 and CDR2: MNHEY, SMNVEV (reference sequence).

CDR3 loop: CATRQDSLSGNTIYF. CDR3 nucleotides: TGTGCCACCAGGCAGGACAGTCTCTCTGGAAACACCATATATTTT. This sequence joins TRBV15 and TRBJ1-3, with a tentative D call TRBD1 (6 bases). V dropped 6 bases and J dropped 0 bases, with 12 bases sitting between them. This CDR3 comprises 15 residues. Germline lookup yields CDR1 LNHNV and CDR2 YYDKDF (reference sequence).

The DNA of the CDR3 is TGTGCCAGCCCCGCCCCCGGGACAGGGCCGCAGTTCTTC. This translates into CASPAPGTGPQFF. The chain joins TRBV6-5 to TRBJ2-1, with 9 nucleotides matching TRBD1. V gave up 8 bases and J gave up 12 bases; unmatched junction bases: 11. CDR3 size: 13 residues. Germline V gene sequence: CDR1 MNHEY, CDR2 SVGAGI.

In its sample, this clone was seen once. The chain recombines TRBV6-5 with TRBJ1-6; unclear D gene. CDR1 MNHEY and CDR2 SVGAGI come from the germline V gene. This CDR3 region has 15 residues. V lost 6 bases, J lost 4 bases, and 13 bases lay in between. CDR3 bases: TGTGCCAGCAGGCCCCCTGGAAGATATAATTCACCCCTCCACTTT. The encoded protein is CASRPPGRYNSPLHF.

As for this clone: At one of its ends the junction is not consistent with the germline gene, which may arise from a read error. The chain is built from TRBV5-4 and TRBJ2-1; D perhaps matches TRBD2 (5 bases). This CDR3 is built from 12 residues. Per the germline V gene, CDR1 is SGHNT and CDR2 is YYREEE (reference sequence). CDR3 DNA sequence: TGTGCCAGCAGTTTGGACTTTAATGAGCAGTTCTTC. This encodes CASSLDFNEQFF.

The chain recombines TRBV6-5 with TRBJ1-2; unclear D gene. The germline CDR1 and CDR2 sequences are MNHEY and SVGAGI. The CDR3 runs 14 residues. V was cut by 2 bases and J by 2 bases, with 9 bases left in between. For the CDR3, the DNA is TGTGCCAGCAGTTACGGAGCACCGAACTATGGCTACACCTTC. Protein product: CASSYGAPNYGYTF.

This clone was detected only once. The chain links TRBV3-1 (or the pseudogene TRBV3-2) to TRBJ1-4; D ambiguous. V lost 1 base to trimming and J lost 5 bases, with 8 bases between them. Germline V gene data show CDR1 as LGHDT and CDR2 as YNNKEL (reference sequence). The CDR3 sequence is 14 residues long. The CDR3 protein is CASSQGILNEKLFF. In DNA form, the CDR3 reads TGTGCCAGCAGCCAAGGGATACTAAATGAAAAACTGTTTTTT.

The chain joins TRBV14 to TRBJ2-7, with a possible D match to TRBD1 (7 bases). CDR3 length equals 16 residues. V dropped 4 bases and J dropped 0 bases, with 16 bases sitting between them. Germline values: CDR1 SGHDN, CDR2 FVKESK. CDR3 DNA: TGTGCCAGCAGCCCAAGGCGGCAGGGGGGCTCCTACGAGCAGTACTTC. It translates to CASSPRRQGGSYEQYF.

V gene TRBV5-1 combines with J gene TRBJ2-5; 7 bases map to TRBD2. CDR1 and CDR2 from the germline V gene are SGHRS and YFSETQ. The CDR3 totals 14 residues. V lost 0 bases and J lost 1; bases outside the gene matches: 0. The CDR3 loop is CASSLGLAQETQYF. The CDR3 DNA reads as TGCGCCAGCAGCTTGGGACTAGCCCAAGAGACCCAGTACTTC.

The genes are TRBV7-9 and TRBJ1-2, with a possible D match to TRBD1 (5 bases). This CDR3 contains 12 residues. Looked up from germline, CDR1 is SEHNR and CDR2 is FQNEAQ (reference sequence). The V end was cut by 3 bases, the J end by 5 bases, with 7 bases between. For the CDR3, the DNA is TGTGCCAGCAGCTTGGGGGATTATGGCTACACCTTC. It codes for CASSLGDYGYTF.

This clone was seen a single time. The chain is built from TRBV18 and TRBJ1-2; 12 bases agree with TRBD1. This CDR3 contains 14 residues. Unmatched junction bases numbered 6, after V lost 6 bases and J lost 7 bases. The germline gives CDR1 KGHSH, CDR2 LQKENI. CDR3 residues: CASSPGTGGLGYTF. CDR3 DNA sequence: TGTGCCAGCTCCCCCGGGACAGGGGGCCTTGGCTACACCTTC. Together with reference TRBV18 and TRBJ1-2, the CDR3 gives the full variable domain: NAGVMQNPRHLVRRRGQEARLRCSPMKGHSHVYWYRQLPEEGLKFMVYLQKENIIDESGMPKERFSAEFPKEGPSILRIQQVVRGDSAAYFCASSPGTGGLGYTFGSGTRLTVV.

The V call is TRBV2, the J call TRBJ2-2; 8 bases are shared with TRBD1. The germline V gene encodes CDR1 SNHLY and CDR2 FYNNEI. The CDR3 is made up of 14 amino acids. Trimming removed 9 bases from V and 6 bases from J; junction bases left unmatched: 9. In nucleotides, the CDR3 is TGTGCCAGGGAATCCAGGGGGCTCGCCGGGGAGCTGTTTTTT. This gives the protein CARESRGLAGELFF.

CDR3 sequence: CASRPNDRLNTEAFF. DNA of the CDR3: TGTGCCAGCAGACCCAATGACAGATTAAACACTGAAGCTTTCTTT. This chain joins TRBV3-1 (or the pseudogene TRBV3-2) and TRBJ1-1; the D gene is possibly TRBD1 (5 bases). V dropped 6 bases and J dropped 2 bases, with 16 bases sitting between them. The CDR3 sequence is 15 residues long. Germline V gene data show CDR1 as LGHDT and CDR2 as YNNKEL (reference sequence).

The V gene is TRBV5-4, the J gene TRBJ1-2; the D gene is possibly TRBD1 (6 bases). The CDR3 is made up of 16 amino acids. V gave up 0 bases and J gave up 4 bases, with 16 bases separating them. In germline, CDR1 is SGHNT, CDR2 YYREEE (reference sequence). In nucleotides, the CDR3 is TGTGCCAGCAGCTTGGATACAGGGTTTATTGGCTATGGCTACACCTTC. Translating gives CASSLDTGFIGYGYTF.

CDR3 nucleotide sequence: TGTGCCAGCAGCAGTGCCCTTATAGCGGTCTCCTACAATGAGCAGTTCTTC. Its protein is CASSSALIAVSYNEQFF. The chain employs TRBV11-3 and TRBJ2-1, with TRBD2 as a possible D gene (6 bases). This CDR3 comprises 17 residues. The ends were cut back, 5 bases at V and 0 bases at J, with 17 bases in the middle. Germline CDR1 is SGHNT and CDR2 is YENEEA.

This clone was seen a handful of times. This chain links TRBV10-3 with TRBJ1-4, with 8 bases lining up with TRBD1. V dropped 4 bases and J dropped 7; count of bases not matched to a gene: 8. Germline loops: CDR1 ENHRY, CDR2 SYGVKD. The CDR3 is 15 amino acids. The CDR3 region has the DNA TGTGCCATCAGTGGCGGGACAGGCCGGGGTGAAAAACTGTTTTTT. Translating gives CAISGGTGRGEKLFF.

This clone has just one count. The V call is TRBV6-5, the J call TRBJ2-7, with 10 bases fitting TRBD1. Trimming removed 4 bases from V and 5 bases from J; junction bases left unmatched: 8. Per germline, CDR1 MNHEY and CDR2 SVGAGI. The CDR3 length is 15 residues. The CDR3 DNA is TGTGCCAGCAGTTTAGTCGGGACAGGGGTTGACGAGCAGTACTTC. This translates into CASSLVGTGVDEQYF.

The CDR3 DNA sequence: TGTGCCAGCAGCGCTAACGAGTTCGCCGGGGAGCTGTTTTTT. Its translation is CASSANEFAGELFF. The chain uses TRBV6-5 and TRBJ2-2; D remains unclear. V shed 6 bases and J shed 6 bases, with 14 bases lying between them. From germline, CDR1 is MNHEY and CDR2 SVGAGI. CDR3 size: 14 residues.

This chain uses TRBV29-1 with TRBJ1-2, with 9 positions matching TRBD1. This CDR3 contains 11 residues. Losses at the gene ends were 7 bases for V and 7 bases for J; bases not matched to a gene: 4. Germline V gene data show CDR1 as SQVTM and CDR2 as ANQGSEA. This CDR3 reads CSGGQGLGYTF. The CDR3 coding sequence is TGCAGCGGCGGACAGGGGCTTGGCTACACCTTC. Full variable domain (outside the CDR3, taken from reference TRBV29-1 and TRBJ1-2): SAVISQKPSRDICQRGTSLTIQCQVDSQVTMMFWYRQQPGQSLTLIATANQGSEATYESGFVIDKFPISRPNLTFSTLTVSNMSPEDSSIYLCSGGQGLGYTFGSGTRLTVV.

The rearrangement joins TRBV4-2 to TRBJ1-3; no reliable D call. V gave up 0 bases and J gave up 4 bases, with 16 bases separating them. The germline V gene encodes CDR1 LGHNA and CDR2 YNFKEQ. This CDR3 region has 17 residues. The CDR3 sequence is CASSQEFGGKIGNTIYF. The CDR3 DNA reads as TGTGCCAGCAGCCAAGAGTTTGGAGGGAAGATCGGAAACACCATATATTTT.

The chain carries TRBV6-5 and TRBJ1-4; D not certain. From germline, CDR1 is MNHEY and CDR2 SVGAGI. The CDR3 runs to 12 residues. Trimming took off 6 bases at V and 6 bases at J, with 8 bases between the two ends. The CDR3: CASSPTDEKLFF. Here the CDR3 DNA reads TGTGCCAGCAGCCCCACGGATGAAAAACTGTTTTTT.

The J gene is TRBJ2-7, the V gene TRBV30; no definite D call. Trimming shortened V by 2 bases and J by 2 bases, and 13 bases separated the two germline ends. Germline lookup yields CDR1 GTSNPN and CDR2 SVGIG (reference sequence). CDR3 length: 14 amino acids. CDR3 in amino acids: CAWSIGVGAYEQYF. The CDR3 DNA sequence: TGTGCCTGGAGTATCGGTGTTGGGGCCTACGAGCAGTACTTC.

The J gene is TRBJ2-7, the V gene TRBV18; 8 bases are a match to TRBD1. This CDR3 comprises 12 residues. V shed 6 bases and J 6 bases; nucleotides not matched to a gene: 4. CDR1 is KGHSH, CDR2 LQKENI, per germline. Here the CDR3 reads CASSPDRAEQYF. The CDR3 region has the DNA TGTGCCAGCTCGCCGGACAGGGCCGAGCAGTACTTC. Full variable domain (missing parts from reference TRBV18 and TRBJ2-7): NAGVMQNPRHLVRRRGQEARLRCSPMKGHSHVYWYRQLPEEGLKFMVYLQKENIIDESGMPKERFSAEFPKEGPSILRIQQVVRGDSAAYFCASSPDRAEQYFGPGTRLTVT.

The table lists this clone with a few counts. J is TRBJ1-5 and V is TRBV24-1; D is unclear. The CDR3 contains 15 residues. Germline V lookup: CDR1 KGHDR, CDR2 SFDVKD. The V and J ends lost 2 bases and 3 bases respectively, with 10 bases between them. CDR3 in DNA: TGTGCCACCAGTGATTCTAGGACCTTCAATCAGCCCCAGCATTTT. Its protein is CATSDSRTFNQPQHF.

The chain uses TRBV12-5 and TRBJ2-3, with D perhaps TRBD1 (6 bases). Germline CDR1 LGHNT, CDR2 FRNRAP. This CDR3 comprises 14 residues. With 6 bases removed from V and 3 bases from J, the gap between germline ends came to 13 bases. The CDR3 here is CASGKGTQTDTQYF. For the CDR3, the DNA is TGTGCTAGTGGAAAAGGGACACAGACAGATACGCAGTATTTT.

The J gene is TRBJ1-5, the V gene TRBV10-3; 11 bases are shared with TRBD1. Germline lookup yields CDR1 ENHRY and CDR2 SYGVKD. With V trimmed by 11 bases and J by 2 bases, 5 bases remained unmatched. The CDR3 is 14 amino acids. CDR3 bases: TGTGCCGTCGGACAGGGGGCGGGCAATCAGCCCCAGCATTTT. It codes for CAVGQGAGNQPQHF.

The J gene is TRBJ1-1, the V gene TRBV19; D is uncertain. The V gene lost 3 bases and the J gene lost 0 bases, with 5 bases spanning the gap. CDR1 and CDR2 (germline): LNHDA, SQIVND (reference sequence). The CDR3 runs to 13 residues. CDR3: CASSMQVNTEAFF. The CDR3 nucleotides read TGTGCCAGTAGTATGCAAGTGAACACTGAAGCTTTCTTT. The full variable domain, with the rest looked up from reference TRBV19 and TRBJ1-1, is DGGITQSPKYLFRKEGQNVTLSCEQNLNHDAMYWYRQDPGQGLRLIYYSQIVNDFQKGDIAEGYSVSREKKESFPLTVTSAQKNPTAFYLCASSMQVNTEAFFGQGTRLTVV.